The 18 T cell receptor beta chains presented below share a single source sample, sequenced in a study of T cells after yellow fever vaccination. TCRdb redid the calling of the 5' RACE reads with MiXCR, one entry per CDR3 protein. The data contain under 150,000 distinct CDR3 sequences, roughly 8% of them singletons. The material sequenced was CD4+ T cells sorted from PBMCs, taken 5 days after the yellow fever booster vaccination. These receptors were obtained from a man aged 30 to 45 who received the YFV17D yellow fever vaccine.

The sample holds many counts of this clonotype. A read error may produce the germline difference seen at one junction end. V is TRBV4-3 and J is TRBJ2-3; 13 positions match TRBD2. The CDR3 contains 15 residues. Germline CDR1 is LGHNA and CDR2 is YSLEER. CDR3: CASSPGLAGADTQYF. The CDR3 nucleotides read TGTGCCAGCAGCCCAGGACTAGCGGGAGCAGATACGCAGTATTTT.

About this clonotype: A much bigger clone sits one base away, suggesting this may be a read error. The chain has TRBV30 and TRBJ2-3; a possible D gene is TRBD2 (6 bases). Trimming took off 2 bases at V and 5 bases at J, with 14 bases between the two ends. Germline CDR1 is GTSNPN and CDR2 is SVGIG (reference sequence). The CDR3 spans 14 residues. CDR3 sequence reads: CAWSIGGAIDTQYF. CDR3 coding DNA: TGTGCCTGGAGTATAGGAGGGGCCATAGATACGCAGTATTTT.

This clonotype has at least ten counts. The junction and the germline gene differ at one end; a read error may be behind it. The CDR3 here is CASSPPVF. DNA for the CDR3: TGTGCCAGCAGCCCGCCTGTCTTC. The gene calls are TRBV7-9 and TRBJ2-7; no clear D. Germline V lookup: CDR1 SEHNR, CDR2 FQNEAQ (reference sequence). This CDR3 spans 8 amino acids. Variable domain in full (rest from reference TRBV7-9 and TRBJ2-7): DTGVSQNPRHKITKRGQNVTFRCDPISEHNRLYWYRQTLGQGPEFLTYFQNEAQLEKSRLLSDRFSAERPKGSFSTLEIQRTEQGDSAMYLCASSPPVFGPGTRLTVT.

This rearrangement joins TRBV16 to TRBJ2-7; D is uncertain. CDR1 is KGHSY and CDR2 is FQNENV in the germline V gene. V lost 2 bases and J 10 bases, leaving 15 bases between the germline ends. The CDR3 runs to 13 residues. CDR3 in amino acids: CASSQATPTGQYF. The CDR3 DNA follows: TGTGCCAGCAGCCAAGCGACCCCAACGGGCCAGTACTTC. Full variable domain (outside the CDR3, taken from reference TRBV16 and TRBJ2-7): GEEVAQTPKHLVRGEGQKAKLYCAPIKGHSYVFWYQQVLKNEFKFLISFQNENVFDETGMPKERFSAKCLPNSPCSLEIQATKLEDSAVYFCASSQATPTGQYFGPGTRLTVT.

This clonotype was detected ten times or more. This rearrangement joins TRBV4-2 to TRBJ1-4; no definite D call. From germline, CDR1 is LGHNA and CDR2 YNFKEQ. The CDR3 runs 14 residues. V gave up 2 bases and J gave up 7 bases, with 11 bases separating them. CDR3 loop: CASSQSSVGEKLFF. DNA for the CDR3: TGTGCCAGCAGCCAATCGTCAGTAGGTGAAAAACTGTTTTTT.

Concerning this clonotype: A much larger clonotype is one base distant, so this may be a read error. The chain has TRBV12-3 or TRBV12-4 and TRBJ2-1; no firm D call. The CDR3 totals 11 residues. The CDR3 DNA reads TGTCCCAGCAGTAAGAGAAATGAGCAGTTCTTC. Translated: CPSSKRNEQFF.

In this sample, this clonotype turned up many times. J is TRBJ2-1 and V is TRBV12-3 or TRBV12-4; 13 bases are a match to TRBD2. This CDR3 comprises 15 residues. The V segment lost 6 bases and the J segment 16 bases; nucleotides outside the gene matches: 15. The CDR3 here is CASRPGLAGPAGFFF. The CDR3 region has the DNA TGTGCCAGCAGACCGGGACTAGCGGGACCCGCCGGGTTTTTCTTC.

This clonotype came up many times. The chain is built from TRBV7-9 and TRBJ2-5; D ambiguous. Germline V CDR1 and CDR2: SEHNR, FQNEAQ (reference sequence). The CDR3 runs to 14 residues. V dropped 2 bases and J dropped 1 base, with 8 bases sitting between them. For the CDR3, the DNA is TGTGCCAGCAGCTTAAGTCTCGGCCAAGAGACCCAGTACTTC. It yields the protein CASSLSLGQETQYF.

This clonotype has a count of ten or more. J is TRBJ2-3 and V is TRBV7-3; D unclear. Between the trimmed V and J ends, which lost 0 bases and 0 bases, there was a span of 7 bases. The germline V gene has CDR1 SGHTA and CDR2 FQGTGA. The CDR3 sequence is 15 residues long. The CDR3 nucleotides read TGTGCCAGCAGCTTAACTTATACGAGCACAGATACGCAGTATTTT. Translation: CASSLTYTSTDTQYF.

This chain connects TRBV20-1 to TRBJ1-2; 9 bases match TRBD1. From germline, CDR1 is DFQATT and CDR2 SNEGSKA (reference sequence). V lost 5 bases and J lost 7; bases outside the gene matches: 5. The CDR3 totals 12 residues. Here the CDR3 reads CSASRDRVGYTF. In DNA form, the CDR3 reads TGCAGTGCTTCCCGGGACAGGGTTGGCTACACCTTC.

Many counts were recorded for this clonotype. The chain carries TRBV5-1 and TRBJ2-7; 8 bases line up with TRBD2. The CDR3 is 14 residues long. The junction had 10 bases not matched to a gene; V was cut back by 5 bases and J by 6 bases. Germline V lookup: CDR1 SGHRS, CDR2 YFSETQ. CDR3 sequence: CASRPGLGNFEQYF. The CDR3 DNA reads TGCGCCAGCAGGCCGGGACTAGGGAACTTCGAGCAGTACTTC.

This clonotype was recorded many times. The V and J genes are TRBV29-1 and TRBJ2-2; 8 bases map to TRBD2. The germline V gene encodes CDR1 SQVTM and CDR2 ANQGSEA. The trim removed 4 bases at V and 8 bases at J, leaving 6 bases unmatched. The CDR3 sequence is 13 residues long. The CDR3 spells CSVASGGPGELFF. The DNA for the CDR3 is TGCAGCGTTGCATCGGGAGGGCCGGGGGAGCTGTTTTTT.

The CDR3 sequence: CASRAGTGSYGYTF. The DNA of the CDR3 is TGCGCCAGCAGAGCCGGGACAGGGTCATATGGCTACACCTTC. This chain joins TRBV5-1 and TRBJ1-2, with TRBD1 identical over 9 bases. After removal of 5 bases from V and 5 bases from J, the junction contained 7 bases not matched to a gene. The CDR3 sequence is 14 residues long. Looked up from germline, CDR1 is SGHRS and CDR2 is YFSETQ.

This clonotype was observed many times. The J gene is TRBJ2-2, the V gene TRBV30, with no clear D. CDR1 and CDR2 (germline): GTSNPN, SVGIG (reference sequence). V lost 0 bases and J lost 2, with 10 bases in between. The length of the CDR3 is 15 residues. CDR3 sequence reads: CAWSVQTTNTGELFF. The CDR3 DNA reads TGTGCCTGGAGTGTACAGACAACTAACACCGGGGAGCTGTTTTTT.

This clonotype has ten or more counts. This chain connects TRBV6-2 or TRBV6-3 to TRBJ1-1; D call uncertain. CDR1 is MNHEY and CDR2 is SVGEGT in the germline V gene. CDR3 length: 11 amino acids. V lost 4 bases and J 3 bases, leaving 3 bases between the germline ends. The CDR3, as DNA: TGTGCCAGCAGTTTCGACACTGAAGCTTTCTTT. This codes for CASSFDTEAFF.

Notes on this clonotype: It may be a read error: a sequence one base away is much more abundant. The chain carries TRBV12-3 or TRBV12-4 and TRBJ2-1, with D tentatively TRBD2 (6 bases). This CDR3 region has 15 residues. The CDR3 reads CTSSLHGGGSDEQFF. The CDR3 DNA reads TGTACCAGCAGTTTACACGGGGGAGGTTCGGATGAGCAGTTCTTC.

Only a few counts were recorded for this clonotype. The genes are TRBV2 and TRBJ2-3; no reliable D call. Germline assignment: CDR1 SNHLY and CDR2 FYNNEI. Trimming stripped 3 bases from V and 4 bases from J, with 8 bases between. The CDR3 totals 13 residues. The CDR3 DNA sequence: TGTGCCAGCAGTGATCCGGTCCCAGATACGCAGTATTTT. It codes for CASSDPVPDTQYF.

This clonotype was picked up many times. The CDR3 loop is CSARVPRQGPSTDTQYF. The CDR3 nucleotides read TGCAGTGCTAGAGTCCCTCGACAAGGCCCTAGCACAGATACGCAGTATTTT. The chain joins TRBV20-1 to TRBJ2-3; D not certain. V was cut by 1 base and J by 0 bases, with 17 bases left in between. From germline, CDR1 is DFQATT and CDR2 SNEGSKA (reference sequence). This CDR3 is built from 17 residues.